One TCR beta chain is described in this entry. Its antigen is currently unknown. This sample stems from a study of cytomegalovirus exposure and HLA in healthy donors. Study-wide points: Cytomegalovirus-associated TCR beta chains were listed, numbering 164.

The protocol was immunoSEQ multiplex PCR, while the TCRdb copy is restricted to in-frame clones and leaves out a portion. The sample includes 110,000 to 150,000 clones, about 94% of them seen just once. V lost 3 bases to trimming and J lost 4 bases, with 4 bases between them. This CDR3 is built from 11 residues. Germline V gene sequence: CDR1 SGHAT, CDR2 FQNNGV. The receptor comes from a man between 18 and 29 years old in good health and CMV-seropositive. This rearrangement joins TRBV11-2 to TRBJ2-7, with D uncertain. Sequences were obtained from PBMCs. CDR3 in DNA: TGTGCCAGCAGCTTCATGTACGAGCAGTACTTC. The encoded protein is CASSFMYEQYF. The whole variable domain, filled in from reference TRBV11-2 and TRBJ2-7, reads EAGVAQSPRYKIIEKRQSVAFWCNPISGHATLYWYQQILGQGPKLLIQFQNNGVVDDSQLPKDRFSAERLKGVDSTLKIQPAKLEDSAVYLCASSFMYEQYFGPGTRLTVT.